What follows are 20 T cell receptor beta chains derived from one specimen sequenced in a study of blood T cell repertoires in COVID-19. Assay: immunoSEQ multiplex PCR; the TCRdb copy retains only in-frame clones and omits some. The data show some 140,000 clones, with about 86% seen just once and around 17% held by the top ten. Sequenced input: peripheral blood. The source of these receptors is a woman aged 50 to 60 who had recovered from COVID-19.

The CDR3 region has the DNA TGTGCCAGCAGCCAAGCCTATGATACGCAGTATTTT. This translates into CASSQAYDTQYF. The V call is TRBV3-1 (or the pseudogene TRBV3-2), the J call TRBJ2-3, with no clear D. The V gene's germline CDR1 is LGHDT and CDR2 YNNKEL (reference sequence). CDR3 length: 12 amino acids. V lost 1 base to trimming and J lost 6 bases, with 5 bases between them.

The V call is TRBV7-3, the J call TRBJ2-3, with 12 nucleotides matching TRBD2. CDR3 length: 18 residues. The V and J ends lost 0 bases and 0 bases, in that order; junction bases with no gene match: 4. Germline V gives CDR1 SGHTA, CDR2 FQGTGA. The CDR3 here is CASSLTELAGGSTDTQYF. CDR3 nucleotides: TGTGCCAGCAGCTTAACCGAACTAGCGGGGGGTAGCACAGATACGCAGTATTTT.

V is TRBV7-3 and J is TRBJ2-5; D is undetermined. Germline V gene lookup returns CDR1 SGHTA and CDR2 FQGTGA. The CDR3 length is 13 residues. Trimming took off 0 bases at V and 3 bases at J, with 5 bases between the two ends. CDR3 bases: TGTGCCAGCAGCTTAACGATAGAAGAGACCCAGTACTTC. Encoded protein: CASSLTIEETQYF.

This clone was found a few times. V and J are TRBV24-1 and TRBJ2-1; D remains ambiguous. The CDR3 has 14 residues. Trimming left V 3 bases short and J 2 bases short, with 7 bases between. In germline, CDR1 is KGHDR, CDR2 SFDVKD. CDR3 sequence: CATSDKPPYNEQFF. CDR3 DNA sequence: TGTGCCACCAGTGATAAGCCCCCCTACAATGAGCAGTTCTTC.

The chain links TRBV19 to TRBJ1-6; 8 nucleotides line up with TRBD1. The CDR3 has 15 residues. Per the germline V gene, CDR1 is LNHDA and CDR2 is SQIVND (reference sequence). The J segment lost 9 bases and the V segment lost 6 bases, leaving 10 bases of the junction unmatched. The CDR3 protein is CASRTRQGAVSPLHF. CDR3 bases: TGTGCCAGTAGAACCCGCCAGGGGGCTGTTTCACCCCTCCACTTT.

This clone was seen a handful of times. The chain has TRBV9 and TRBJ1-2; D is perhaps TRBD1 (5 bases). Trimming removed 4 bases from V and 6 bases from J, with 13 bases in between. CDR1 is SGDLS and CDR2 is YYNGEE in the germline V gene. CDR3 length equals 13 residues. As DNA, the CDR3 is TGTGCCAGCAGCCCAAAACAGGCGGATGGCTACACCTTC. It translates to CASSPKQADGYTF.

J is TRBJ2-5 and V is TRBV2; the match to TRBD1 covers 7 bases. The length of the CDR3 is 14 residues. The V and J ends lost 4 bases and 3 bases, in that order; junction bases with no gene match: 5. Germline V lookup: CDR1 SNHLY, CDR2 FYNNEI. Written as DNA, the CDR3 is TGTGCCAGCAGTGTACAGGGGACGGAAGAGACCCAGTACTTC. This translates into CASSVQGTEETQYF. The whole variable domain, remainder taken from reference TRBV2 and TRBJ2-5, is EPEVTQTPSHQVTQMGQEVILRCVPISNHLYFYWYRQILGQKVEFLVSFYNNEISEKSEIFDDQFSVERPDGSNFTLKIRSTKLEDSAMYFCASSVQGTEETQYFGPGTRLLVL.

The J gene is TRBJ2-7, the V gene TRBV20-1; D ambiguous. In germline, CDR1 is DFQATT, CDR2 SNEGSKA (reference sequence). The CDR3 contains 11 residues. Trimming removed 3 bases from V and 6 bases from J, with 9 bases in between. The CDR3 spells CSASAQTEQYF. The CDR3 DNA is TGCAGTGCTAGTGCACAGACCGAGCAGTACTTC.

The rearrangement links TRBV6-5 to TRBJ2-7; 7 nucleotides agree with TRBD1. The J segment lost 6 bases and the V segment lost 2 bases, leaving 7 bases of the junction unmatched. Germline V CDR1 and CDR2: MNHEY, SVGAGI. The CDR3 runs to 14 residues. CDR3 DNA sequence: TGTGCCAGCAGTTACCTGGGACAGCGAGGCGAGCAGTACTTC. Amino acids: CASSYLGQRGEQYF.

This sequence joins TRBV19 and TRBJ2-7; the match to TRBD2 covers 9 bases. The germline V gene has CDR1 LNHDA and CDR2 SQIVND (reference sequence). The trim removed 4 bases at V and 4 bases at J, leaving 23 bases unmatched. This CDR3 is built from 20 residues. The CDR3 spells CASSNLFRRGRGTLFYEQYF. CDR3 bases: TGTGCCAGTAGTAATTTATTTCGTCGCGGGAGGGGCACTCTCTTTTACGAGCAGTACTTC. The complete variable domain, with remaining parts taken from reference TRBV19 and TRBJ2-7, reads DGGITQSPKYLFRKEGQNVTLSCEQNLNHDAMYWYRQDPGQGLRLIYYSQIVNDFQKGDIAEGYSVSREKKESFPLTVTSAQKNPTAFYLCASSNLFRRGRGTLFYEQYFGPGTRLTVT.

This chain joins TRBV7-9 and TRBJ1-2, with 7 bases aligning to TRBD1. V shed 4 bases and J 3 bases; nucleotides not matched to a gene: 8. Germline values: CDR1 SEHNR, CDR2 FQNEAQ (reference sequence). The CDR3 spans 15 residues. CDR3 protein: CASSSFPDRDYGYTF. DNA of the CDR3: TGTGCCAGCAGCTCCTTCCCCGACAGGGACTATGGCTACACCTTC.

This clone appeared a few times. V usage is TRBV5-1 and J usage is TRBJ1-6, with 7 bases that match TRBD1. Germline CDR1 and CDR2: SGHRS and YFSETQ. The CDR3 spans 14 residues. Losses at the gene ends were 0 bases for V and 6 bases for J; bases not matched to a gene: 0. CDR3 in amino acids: CASSLGDSNSPLHF. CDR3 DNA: TGCGCCAGCAGCTTGGGGGACAGTAATTCACCCCTCCACTTT.

The CDR3 reads CASSHFQYAATSSYEQYF. The CDR3, as DNA: TGCGCCAGCAGCCACTTCCAATATGCGGCGACGAGCTCCTACGAGCAGTACTTC. The V gene is TRBV4-1, the J gene TRBJ2-7; no firm D call. CDR3 length: 18 amino acids. CDR1 is MGHRA, CDR2 YSYEKL, per germline. V gave up 3 bases and J gave up 0 bases, with 21 bases separating them.

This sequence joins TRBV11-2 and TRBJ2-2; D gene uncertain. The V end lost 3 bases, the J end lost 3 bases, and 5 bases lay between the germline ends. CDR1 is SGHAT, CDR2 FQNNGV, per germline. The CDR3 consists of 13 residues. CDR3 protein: CASSFTYTGELFF. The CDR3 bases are TGTGCCAGCAGCTTTACATACACCGGGGAGCTGTTTTTT.

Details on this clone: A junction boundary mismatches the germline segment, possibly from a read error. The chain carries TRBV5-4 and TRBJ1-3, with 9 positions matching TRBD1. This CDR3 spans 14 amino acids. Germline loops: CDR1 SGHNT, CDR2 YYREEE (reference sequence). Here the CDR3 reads CASSSGQGMSERDF. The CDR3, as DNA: TGTGCCAGCAGCAGCGGACAGGGGATGAGTGAAAGGGATTTT.

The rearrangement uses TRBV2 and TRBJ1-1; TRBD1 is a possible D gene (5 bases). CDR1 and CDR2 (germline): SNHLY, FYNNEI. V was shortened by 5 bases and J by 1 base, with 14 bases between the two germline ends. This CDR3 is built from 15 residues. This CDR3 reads CASSQEGRRNTEAFF. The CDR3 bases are TGTGCCAGCAGTCAGGAGGGGCGTAGGAACACTGAAGCTTTCTTT.

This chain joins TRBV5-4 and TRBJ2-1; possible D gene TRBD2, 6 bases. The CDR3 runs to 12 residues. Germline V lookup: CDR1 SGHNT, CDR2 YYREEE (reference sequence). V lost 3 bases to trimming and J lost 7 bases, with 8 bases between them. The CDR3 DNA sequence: TGTGCCAGCAGCTATAGCGGAAATGAGCAGTTCTTC. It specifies CASSYSGNEQFF.

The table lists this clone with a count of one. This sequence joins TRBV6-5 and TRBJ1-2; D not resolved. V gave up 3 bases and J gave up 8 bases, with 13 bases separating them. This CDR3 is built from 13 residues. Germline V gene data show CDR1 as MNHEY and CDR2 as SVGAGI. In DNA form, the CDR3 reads TGTGCCAGCAGTTATGAGGGAGGAGGGGGCTACACCTTC. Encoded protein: CASSYEGGGGYTF.

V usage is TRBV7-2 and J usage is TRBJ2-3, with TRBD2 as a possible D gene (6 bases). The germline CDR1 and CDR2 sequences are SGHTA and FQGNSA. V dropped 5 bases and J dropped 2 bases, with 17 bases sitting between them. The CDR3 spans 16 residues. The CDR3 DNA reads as TGTGCCAGCAGCGGCGTCGGCGGGGCCCCCACAGATACGCAGTATTTT. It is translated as CASSGVGGAPTDTQYF.

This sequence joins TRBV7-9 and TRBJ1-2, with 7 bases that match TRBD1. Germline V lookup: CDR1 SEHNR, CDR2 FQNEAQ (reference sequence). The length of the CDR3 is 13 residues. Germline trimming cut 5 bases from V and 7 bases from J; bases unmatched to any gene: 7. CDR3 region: CASSPRTGGGYTF. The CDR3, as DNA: TGTGCCAGCAGCCCGAGGACAGGCGGTGGCTACACCTTC.